This entry lists 2 T cell receptor beta chains sequenced from one sample in a study of blood T cell repertoires in COVID-19. This table comes from immunoSEQ multiplex PCR, and its TCRdb copy is limited to in-frame clones, with some not included. The repertoire holds 220,000 or so clones, 65% to 85% seen once, with more than 2.5% in the top ten. The sample comprised peripheral blood. These receptors were obtained from a woman aged 25 to 39 who had recovered from COVID-19.

V usage is TRBV9 and J usage is TRBJ1-1; no firm D call. V dropped 0 bases and J dropped 8 bases, with 11 bases sitting between them. There are 13 residues in the CDR3. Per the germline V gene, CDR1 is SGDLS and CDR2 is YYNGEE. CDR3 sequence (DNA): TGTGCCAGCAGCGTAGACGGAGAGTTAGAAGCTTTCTTT. Protein sequence: CASSVDGELEAFF.

The chain combines TRBV18 with TRBJ2-5; D may be TRBD1 (6 bases). The CDR3 is 14 amino acids. Germline CDR1 reads KGHSH; CDR2 reads LQKENI. V was shortened by 5 bases and J by 5 bases, with 15 bases between the two germline ends. The DNA for the CDR3 is TGTGCCAGCTCAGGGGGCCAACCAACGGAGACCCAGTACTTC. Translating it yields CASSGGQPTETQYF.